This T cell receptor (beta chain) was retrieved from a study of control samples from healthy donors and cancer patients. This CDR3 region has 16 residues. In germline, CDR1 is PRHDT, CDR2 FYEKMQ (reference sequence). The ends were cut back, 2 bases at V and 0 bases at J, with 8 bases in the middle. The assay was immunoSEQ multiplex PCR, and TCRdb's table has in-frame clones only and misses some. The table lists around 50,000 clones, roughly nine tenths of them singletons. The J gene is TRBJ2-6, the V gene TRBV13; perhaps TRBD1 as D (6 bases). The sequence derives from a middle-aged man with colorectal cancer. Input material: PBMCs. CDR3 amino acids: CASSLPGVSGANVLTF. The CDR3 DNA is TGTGCCAGCAGCTTACCAGGGGTCTCTGGGGCCAACGTCCTGACTTTC. The full variable domain, completed using reference TRBV13 and TRBJ2-6, is AAGVIQSPRHLIKEKRETATLKCYPIPRHDTVYWYQQGPGQDPQFLISFYEKMQSDKGSIPDRFSAQQFSDYHSELNMSSLELGDSALYFCASSLPGVSGANVLTFGAGSRLTVL.